Listed here are 7 T cell receptor beta chains from one sample, sequenced in a study of T-cell memory formation after mild COVID-19. In TCRdb, the 5' RACE reads were re-called with MiXCR into one record per CDR3 protein. The table records approximately 580,000 distinct CDR3 sequences, just over 20% of them present only once. The sequenced sample was PBMCs or a T cell subset sorted from them (not recorded which). Receptor source: an adult woman who had mild COVID-19 (a few samples of this study predate the infection). Cell type and time point are not known.

This clonotype was observed at least ten times. The rearrangement links TRBV24-1 to TRBJ2-3; D not certain. Trimming removed 4 bases from V and 5 bases from J, with 9 bases in between. The CDR3 totals 13 residues. In germline, CDR1 is KGHDR, CDR2 SFDVKD. As DNA, the CDR3 is TGTGCCACCAGTGAGCTCTTTGGAGATACGCAGTATTTT. Translating it yields CATSELFGDTQYF.

This clonotype occurred a few times. The rearrangement joins TRBV3-1 to TRBJ2-5; no clear D. The CDR3 length is 15 residues. The V end was cut by 1 base, the J end by 2 bases, with 11 bases between. CDR1 and CDR2 from the germline V gene are LGHDT and YNNKEL (reference sequence). The CDR3 spells CASSQARTEQETQYF. For the CDR3, the DNA is TGTGCCAGCAGCCAAGCGAGGACGGAACAAGAGACCCAGTACTTC.

This clonotype was detected a few times. The CDR3 here is CASSSSRGTRPQYF. The DNA of the CDR3 is TGTGCCAGCTCATCCTCTAGGGGGACTCGACCCCAGTACTTC. This chain joins TRBV18 and TRBJ2-5; D tentatively reads TRBD1 or TRBD2 (6 bases each). Per germline, CDR1 KGHSH and CDR2 LQKENI. CDR3 size: 14 residues. V was shortened by 5 bases and J by 9 bases, with 19 bases between the two germline ends.

The chain's CDR3 is CATSEGVQPQHF. CDR3 bases: TGTGCCACCAGTGAAGGAGTACAGCCCCAGCATTTT. The chain carries TRBV24-1 and TRBJ1-5; D not certain. The germline gives CDR1 KGHDR, CDR2 SFDVKD. Trimming shortened V by 4 bases and J by 7 bases, and 7 bases separated the two germline ends. The CDR3 is made up of 12 amino acids.

A few counts support this clonotype. V is TRBV7-8 and J is TRBJ1-6; D gene ambiguous. The CDR3 extends over 13 amino acids. V was clipped by 2 bases and J by 10 bases, with 9 bases between them. The germline V gene encodes CDR1 SGHVS and CDR2 FQNEAQ. CDR3 coding DNA: TGTGCCAGCAGCTTAACGACTTTCTCACCCCTCCACTTT. Translating it yields CASSLTTFSPLHF.

This clonotype has at least ten counts. The chain employs TRBV5-1 and TRBJ2-7, with D perhaps TRBD2 (6 bases). This CDR3 region has 14 residues. Trimming cost V 3 bases and J 9 bases, with 19 bases left between them. CDR1 is SGHRS, CDR2 YFSETQ, per germline. CDR3 in DNA: TGCGCCAGCAGCTACGGCGGGACGGATATTAGGCAGTACTTC. This codes for CASSYGGTDIRQYF.

This chain uses TRBV15 with TRBJ1-1; no definite D call. The germline V and J ends were trimmed by 4 bases and 4 bases, with 10 bases remaining between them. The CDR3 is made up of 13 amino acids. Germline CDR1 and CDR2: LNHNV and YYDKDF (reference sequence). CDR3 in amino acids: CATSTKESTEAFF. For the CDR3, the DNA is TGTGCCACCAGCACTAAGGAGAGCACTGAAGCTTTCTTT.